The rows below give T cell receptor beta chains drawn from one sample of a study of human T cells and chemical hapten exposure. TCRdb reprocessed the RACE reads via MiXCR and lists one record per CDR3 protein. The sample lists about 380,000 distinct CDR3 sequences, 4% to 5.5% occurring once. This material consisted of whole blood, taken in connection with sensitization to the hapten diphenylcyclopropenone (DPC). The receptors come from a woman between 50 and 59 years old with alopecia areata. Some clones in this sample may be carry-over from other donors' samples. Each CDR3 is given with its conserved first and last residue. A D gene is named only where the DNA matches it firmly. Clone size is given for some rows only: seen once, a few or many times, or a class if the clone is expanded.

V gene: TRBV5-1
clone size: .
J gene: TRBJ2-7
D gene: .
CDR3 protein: CASSLDPTGNEQYF
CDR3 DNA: TGCGCCAGCAGCTTGGACCCAACAGGGAACGAGCAGTACTTC

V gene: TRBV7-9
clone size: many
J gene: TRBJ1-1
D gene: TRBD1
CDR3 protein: CASSSDRFMNTEAFF
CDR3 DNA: TGTGCCAGCAGCTCGGACAGGTTCATGAACACTGAAGCTTTCTTT

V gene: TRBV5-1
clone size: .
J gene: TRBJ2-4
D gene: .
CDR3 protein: CASSLDPRPNIQYF
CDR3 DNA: TGCGCCAGCAGCTTGGACCCACGCCCGAACATTCAGTACTTC

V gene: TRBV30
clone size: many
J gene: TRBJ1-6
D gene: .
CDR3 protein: CAWVGEGGSPLHF
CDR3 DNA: TGTGCCTGGGTCGGAGAGGGGGGATCACCCCTCCACTTT

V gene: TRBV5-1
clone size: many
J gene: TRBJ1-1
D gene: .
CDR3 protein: CASSPDPAGTEAFF
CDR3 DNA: TGCGCCAGCAGCCCCGATCCTGCTGGGACTGAAGCTTTCTTT

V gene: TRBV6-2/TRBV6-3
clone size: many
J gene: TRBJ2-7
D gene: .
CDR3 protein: CASSIGAPYEQYF
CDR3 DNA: TGTGCCAGCAGTATCGGAGCCCCCTACGAGCAGTACTTC

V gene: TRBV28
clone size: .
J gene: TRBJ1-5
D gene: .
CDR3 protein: CASSPAGRDSNQPQHF
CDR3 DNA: TGTGCCAGCAGTCCGGCGGGACGGGATAGCAATCAGCCCCAGCATTTT

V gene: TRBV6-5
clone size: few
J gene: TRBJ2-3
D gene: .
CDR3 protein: CASIGGGRDTQYF
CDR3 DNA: TGTGCCAGCATTGGAGGGGGGCGGGATACGCAGTATTTT

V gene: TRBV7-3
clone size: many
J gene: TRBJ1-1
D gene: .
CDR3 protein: CASSPLSLGPQVDTEAFF
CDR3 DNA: TGTGCCAGCAGCCCCCTTTCCCTGGGACCGCAGGTTGACACTGAAGCTTTCTTT

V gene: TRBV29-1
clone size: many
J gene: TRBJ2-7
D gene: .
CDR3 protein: CSVRQGGLNEQYF
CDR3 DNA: TGCAGCGTCCGACAGGGAGGTCTGAACGAGCAGTACTTC

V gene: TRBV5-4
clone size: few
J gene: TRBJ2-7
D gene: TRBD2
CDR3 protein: CASSLGASGDEQYF
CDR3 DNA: TGTGCCAGCAGCTTAGGCGCTAGCGGGGACGAGCAGTACTTC

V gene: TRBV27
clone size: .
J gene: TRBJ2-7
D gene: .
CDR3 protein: CASSLAGTGTYEQYF
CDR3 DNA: TGTGCCAGCAGTTTAGCCGGGACGGGAACCTACGAGCAGTACTTC

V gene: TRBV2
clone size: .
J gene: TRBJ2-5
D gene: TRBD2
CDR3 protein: CASSEAASGRVGKETQYF
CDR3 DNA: TGTGCCAGCAGTGAAGCGGCTAGCGGGAGGGTCGGGAAAGAGACCCAGTACTTC

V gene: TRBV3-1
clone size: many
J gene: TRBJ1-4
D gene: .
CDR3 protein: CASSVRVFGANEKLFF
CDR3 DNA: TGTGCCAGCAGCGTCCGGGTCTTTGGGGCAAATGAAAAACTGTTTTTT

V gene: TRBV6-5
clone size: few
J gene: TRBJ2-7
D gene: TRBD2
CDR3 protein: CASSQLAGAREQYF
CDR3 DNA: TGTGCCAGCAGTCAACTAGCGGGAGCACGGGAGCAGTACTTC

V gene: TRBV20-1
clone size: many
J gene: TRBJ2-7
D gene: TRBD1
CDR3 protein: CSAPPGQGGYEQYF
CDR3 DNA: TGCAGTGCTCCCCCGGGACAGGGGGGGTACGAGCAGTACTTC

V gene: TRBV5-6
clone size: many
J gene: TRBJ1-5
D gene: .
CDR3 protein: CASSEIGTQPQHF
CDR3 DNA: TGTGCCAGCAGCGAGATCGGGACTCAGCCCCAGCATTTT

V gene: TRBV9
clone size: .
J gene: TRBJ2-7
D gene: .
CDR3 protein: CASSPRDASYEQYF
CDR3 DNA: TGTGCCAGCAGCCCCCGGGACGCCTCCTACGAGCAGTACTTC

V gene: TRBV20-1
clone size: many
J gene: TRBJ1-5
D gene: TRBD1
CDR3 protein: CSAGPQGGDQPQHF
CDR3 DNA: TGCAGTGCAGGACCGCAGGGGGGCGATCAGCCCCAGCATTTT

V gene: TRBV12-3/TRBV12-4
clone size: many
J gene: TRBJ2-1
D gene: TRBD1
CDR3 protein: CASSKYTGGSYNEQFF
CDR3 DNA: TGTGCCAGCAGTAAATACACAGGGGGAAGCTACAATGAGCAGTTCTTC

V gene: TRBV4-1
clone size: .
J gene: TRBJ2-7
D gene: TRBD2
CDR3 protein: CASSQDPGGGAFYEQYF
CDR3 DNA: TGCGCCAGCAGCCAAGATCCGGGCGGGGGGGCCTTCTACGAGCAGTACTTC

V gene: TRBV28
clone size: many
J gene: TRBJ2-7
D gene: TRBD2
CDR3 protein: CASSLSGRAYYEQYF
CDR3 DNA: TGTGCCAGCAGTTTAAGCGGGAGGGCTTACTACGAGCAGTACTTC

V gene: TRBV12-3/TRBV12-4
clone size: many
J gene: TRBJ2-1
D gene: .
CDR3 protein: CASSLGSREQFF
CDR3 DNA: TGTGCCAGCAGTTTAGGTTCAAGGGAGCAGTTCTTC

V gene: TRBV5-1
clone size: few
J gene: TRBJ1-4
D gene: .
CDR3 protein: CASSPDGTPGPYEKLFF
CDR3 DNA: TGCGCCAGCAGCCCGGACGGGACTCCCGGACCTTATGAAAAACTGTTTTTT

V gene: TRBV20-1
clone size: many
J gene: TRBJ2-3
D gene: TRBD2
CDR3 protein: CSASASGVTDTQYF
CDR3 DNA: TGCAGTGCTAGCGCTAGCGGGGTCACAGATACGCAGTATTTT

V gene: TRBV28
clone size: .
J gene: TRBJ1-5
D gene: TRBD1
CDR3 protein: CASSLEGQGAGQPQHF
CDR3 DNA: TGTGCCAGCAGTCTGGAGGGACAGGGGGCCGGTCAGCCCCAGCATTTT

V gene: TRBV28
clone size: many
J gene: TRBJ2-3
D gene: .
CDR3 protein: CASSPRDTDTQYF
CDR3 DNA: TGTGCCAGCAGTCCACGGGACACAGATACGCAGTATTTT

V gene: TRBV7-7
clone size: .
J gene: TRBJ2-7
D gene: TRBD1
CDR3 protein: CASSLGTGRHEQYF
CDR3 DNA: TGTGCCAGCAGCTTAGGGACAGGGCGGCACGAGCAGTACTTC

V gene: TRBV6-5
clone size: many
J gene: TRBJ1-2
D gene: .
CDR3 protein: CASSYGRARGYTF
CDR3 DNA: TGTGCCAGCAGTTACGGCAGGGCTCGCGGCTACACCTTC

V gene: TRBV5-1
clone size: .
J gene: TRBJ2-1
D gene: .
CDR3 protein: CASSLDGATNNEQFF
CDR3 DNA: TGCGCCAGCAGCTTGGACGGGGCCACGAACAATGAGCAGTTCTTC

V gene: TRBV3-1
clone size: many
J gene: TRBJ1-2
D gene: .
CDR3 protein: CASSQDSAGYGYTF
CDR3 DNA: TGTGCCAGCAGCCAAGACTCGGCAGGCTATGGCTACACCTTC

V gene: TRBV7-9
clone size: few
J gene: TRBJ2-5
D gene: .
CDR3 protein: CASSLAGAGQTETQYF
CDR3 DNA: TGTGCCAGCAGCTTAGCGGGTGCGGGACAGACGGAGACCCAGTACTTC

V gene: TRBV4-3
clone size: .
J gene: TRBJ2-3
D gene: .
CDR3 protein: CASTLSRGGWNTQYF
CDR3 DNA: TGCGCCAGCACCCTGTCGCGGGGTGGTTGGAATACGCAGTATTTT

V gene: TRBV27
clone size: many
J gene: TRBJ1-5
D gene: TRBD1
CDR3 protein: CASSSSDRGHQPQHF
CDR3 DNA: TGTGCCAGCAGTTCAAGTGACAGGGGCCATCAGCCCCAGCATTTT

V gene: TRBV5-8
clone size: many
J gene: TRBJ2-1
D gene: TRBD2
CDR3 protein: CASTKLGGEQFF
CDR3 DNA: TGTGCCAGCACCAAGCTGGGAGGGGAGCAGTTCTTC

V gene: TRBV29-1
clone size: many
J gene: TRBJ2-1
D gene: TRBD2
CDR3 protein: CSVGLANNEQFF
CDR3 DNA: TGCAGCGTGGGACTAGCGAACAATGAGCAGTTCTTC

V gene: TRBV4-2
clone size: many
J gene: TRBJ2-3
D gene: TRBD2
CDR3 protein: CASGYSGVSDTQYF
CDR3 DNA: TGTGCCAGCGGGTATAGCGGGGTTTCAGATACGCAGTATTTT

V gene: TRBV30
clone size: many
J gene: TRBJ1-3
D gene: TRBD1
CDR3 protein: CAWSGDRPSGNTIYF
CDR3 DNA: TGTGCCTGGAGTGGGGACAGACCCTCTGGAAACACCATATATTTT

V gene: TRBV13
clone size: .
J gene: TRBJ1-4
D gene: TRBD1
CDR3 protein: CASSPRGQGEDEKLFF
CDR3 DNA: TGTGCCAGCAGCCCCCGCGGACAGGGTGAAGATGAAAAACTGTTTTTT

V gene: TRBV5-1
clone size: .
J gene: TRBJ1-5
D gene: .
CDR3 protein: CASSLSEGSNQPQHF
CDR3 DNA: TGCGCCAGCAGCTTGAGTGAGGGAAGCAATCAGCCCCAGCATTTT

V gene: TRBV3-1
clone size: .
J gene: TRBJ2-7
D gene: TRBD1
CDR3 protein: CASSHQDRGAYEQYF
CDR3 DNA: TGTGCCAGCAGCCACCAGGACAGGGGGGCCTACGAGCAGTACTTC

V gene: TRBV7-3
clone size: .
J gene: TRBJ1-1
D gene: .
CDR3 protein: CASSLQSGAKVTEAFF
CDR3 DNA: TGTGCCAGCAGCTTACAATCAGGGGCGAAGGTAACTGAAGCTTTCTTT

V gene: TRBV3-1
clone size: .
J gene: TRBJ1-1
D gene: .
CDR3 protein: CASSQEFRTEAFF
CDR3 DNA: TGTGCCAGCAGCCAAGAGTTCCGGACTGAAGCTTTCTTT

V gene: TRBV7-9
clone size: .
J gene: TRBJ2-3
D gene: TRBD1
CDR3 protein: CASSLAAGGLNTQYF
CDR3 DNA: TGTGCCAGCAGCTTAGCGGCAGGGGGCCTGAATACGCAGTATTTT

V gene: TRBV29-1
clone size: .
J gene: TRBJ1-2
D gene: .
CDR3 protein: CSGKVAGVGRYTF
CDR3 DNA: TGCAGCGGGAAGGTGGCAGGAGTGGGGCGCTACACCTTC

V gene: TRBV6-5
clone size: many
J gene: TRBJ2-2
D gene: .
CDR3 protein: CASLGAQGGTGELFF
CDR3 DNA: TGTGCCAGCCTTGGGGCACAGGGTGGTACCGGGGAGCTGTTTTTT

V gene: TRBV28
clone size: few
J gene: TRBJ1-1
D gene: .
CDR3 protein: CASSPHTGLDTEAFF
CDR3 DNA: TGTGCCAGCAGCCCCCACACAGGGCTGGACACTGAAGCTTTCTTT

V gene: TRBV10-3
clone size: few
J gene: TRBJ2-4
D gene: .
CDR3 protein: CAIRPPDENIQYF
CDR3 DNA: TGTGCCATCAGGCCCCCCGATGAAAACATTCAGTACTTC

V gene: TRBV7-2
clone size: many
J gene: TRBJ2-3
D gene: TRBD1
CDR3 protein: CASRPADRGGRNTQYF
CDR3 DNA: TGTGCCAGCAGACCGGCCGACAGGGGAGGAAGAAATACGCAGTATTTT

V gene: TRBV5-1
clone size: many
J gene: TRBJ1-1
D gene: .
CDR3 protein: CASSLAGRLNTEAFF
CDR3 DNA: TGCGCCAGCAGCTTGGCCGGCCGACTGAACACTGAAGCTTTCTTT

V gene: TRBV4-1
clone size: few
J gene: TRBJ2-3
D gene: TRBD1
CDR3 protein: CASSQGQGLDTQYF
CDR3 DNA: TGCGCCAGCAGCCAGGGACAGGGGCTCGATACGCAGTATTTT

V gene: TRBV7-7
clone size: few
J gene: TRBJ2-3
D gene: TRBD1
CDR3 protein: CASSSDRAADTQYF
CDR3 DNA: TGTGCCAGCAGCTCGGACAGGGCGGCAGATACGCAGTATTTT

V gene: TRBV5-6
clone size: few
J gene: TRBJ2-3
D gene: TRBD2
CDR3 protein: CASSFMLAGGADTQYF
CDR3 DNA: TGTGCCAGCAGCTTCATGCTAGCGGGAGGGGCAGATACGCAGTATTTT

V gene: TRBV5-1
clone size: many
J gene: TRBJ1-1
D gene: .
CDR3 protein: CASSSGIQVGNTEAFF
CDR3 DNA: TGCGCCAGCAGCTCCGGGATACAGGTAGGGAACACTGAAGCTTTCTTT